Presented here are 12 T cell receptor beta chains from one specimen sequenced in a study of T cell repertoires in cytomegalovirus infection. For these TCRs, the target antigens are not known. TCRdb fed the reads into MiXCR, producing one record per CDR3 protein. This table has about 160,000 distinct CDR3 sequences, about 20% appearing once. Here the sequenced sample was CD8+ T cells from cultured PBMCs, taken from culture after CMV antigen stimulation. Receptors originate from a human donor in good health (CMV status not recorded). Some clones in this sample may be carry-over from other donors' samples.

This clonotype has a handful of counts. CDR3 in DNA: TGTGCCAGCAGTTCTAGGCTCGACAGTTACAATGAGCAGTTCTTC. This sequence encodes CASSSRLDSYNEQFF. This chain connects TRBV27 to TRBJ2-1, with D possibly TRBD1 on 5 matching bases. CDR1 and CDR2 (germline): MNHEY, SMNVEV (reference sequence). The CDR3 has 15 amino acids. V gave up 4 bases and J gave up 4 bases, with 14 bases separating them.

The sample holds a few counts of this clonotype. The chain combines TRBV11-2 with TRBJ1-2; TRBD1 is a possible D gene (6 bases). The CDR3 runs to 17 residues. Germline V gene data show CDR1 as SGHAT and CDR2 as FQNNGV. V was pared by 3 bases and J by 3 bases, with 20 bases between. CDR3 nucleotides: TGTGCCAGCAGCTTCAATTTCAGGACAGACAAACACTATGGCTACACCTTC. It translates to CASSFNFRTDKHYGYTF.

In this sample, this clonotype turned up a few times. CDR3 sequence reads: CASSLAFGGVRDTQYF. CDR3 coding DNA: TGTGCCAGCAGCTTAGCGTTTGGAGGGGTGAGAGATACGCAGTATTTT. The chain links TRBV7-2 to TRBJ2-3; possible D gene TRBD2, 6 bases. Germline CDR1 and CDR2: SGHTA and FQGNSA. Trimming took off 0 bases at V and 5 bases at J, with 15 bases between the two ends. CDR3 length equals 16 residues.

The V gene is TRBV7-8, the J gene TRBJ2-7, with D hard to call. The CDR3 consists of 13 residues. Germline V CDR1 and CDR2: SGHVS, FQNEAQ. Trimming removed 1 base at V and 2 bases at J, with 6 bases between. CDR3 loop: CASSLGSTYEQYF. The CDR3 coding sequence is TGTGCCAGCAGCTTAGGCAGTACCTACGAGCAGTACTTC.

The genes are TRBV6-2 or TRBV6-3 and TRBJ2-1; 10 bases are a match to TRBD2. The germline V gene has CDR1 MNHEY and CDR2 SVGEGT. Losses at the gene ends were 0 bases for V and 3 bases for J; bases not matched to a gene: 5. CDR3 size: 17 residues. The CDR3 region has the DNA TGTGCCAGCAGTTACTCGAGGAGCGGGGGGGTCTACAATGAGCAGTTCTTC. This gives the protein CASSYSRSGGVYNEQFF.

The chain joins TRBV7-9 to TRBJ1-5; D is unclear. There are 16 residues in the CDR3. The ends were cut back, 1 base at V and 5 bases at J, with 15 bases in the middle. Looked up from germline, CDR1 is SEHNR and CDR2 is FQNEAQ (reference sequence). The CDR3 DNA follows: TGTGCCAGCAGCTTAGGTGTTGTTTGGGGAGATCAGCCCCAGCATTTT. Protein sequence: CASSLGVVWGDQPQHF.

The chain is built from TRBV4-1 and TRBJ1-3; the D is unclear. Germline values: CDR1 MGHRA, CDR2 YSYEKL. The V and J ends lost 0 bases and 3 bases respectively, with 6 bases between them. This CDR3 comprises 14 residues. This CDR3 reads CASSQEAVGNTIYF. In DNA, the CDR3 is TGCGCCAGCAGCCAAGAAGCAGTTGGAAACACCATATATTTT.

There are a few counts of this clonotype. Written as DNA, the CDR3 is TGCGCCAGCAGCCACCCGACTAGCGGGGGGCCAAATGAGCAGTTCTTC. It encodes CASSHPTSGGPNEQFF. The chain has TRBV4-1 and TRBJ2-1, with 13 bases aligning to TRBD2. J gave up 7 bases and V 3 bases, and 6 bases lay outside the gene matches. Germline loops: CDR1 MGHRA, CDR2 YSYEKL. The CDR3 runs to 16 residues.

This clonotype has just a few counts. CDR3 in amino acids: CASRPGGRREPQHF. The CDR3 nucleotides read TGTGCCAGCAGACCCGGGGGCCGGAGGGAGCCCCAGCATTTT. The V gene is TRBV2, the J gene TRBJ1-5; possibly TRBD1 for D (6 bases). With 6 bases removed from V and 8 bases from J, the gap between germline ends came to 17 bases. CDR1 is SNHLY and CDR2 is FYNNEI in the germline V gene. This CDR3 spans 14 amino acids.

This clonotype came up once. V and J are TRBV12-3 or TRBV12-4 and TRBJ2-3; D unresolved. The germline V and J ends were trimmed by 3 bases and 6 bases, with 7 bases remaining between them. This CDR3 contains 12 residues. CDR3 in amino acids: CASSFSWDTQYF. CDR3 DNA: TGTGCCAGCAGTTTCAGTTGGGATACGCAGTATTTT.

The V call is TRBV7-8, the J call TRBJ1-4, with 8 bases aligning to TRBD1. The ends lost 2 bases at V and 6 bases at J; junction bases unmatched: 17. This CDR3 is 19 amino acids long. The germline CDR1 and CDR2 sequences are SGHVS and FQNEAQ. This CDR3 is CASSLLSRDRRLSDEKLFF. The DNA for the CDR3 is TGTGCCAGCAGCTTACTTTCCCGGGACAGGCGCCTTTCGGATGAAAAACTGTTTTTT.

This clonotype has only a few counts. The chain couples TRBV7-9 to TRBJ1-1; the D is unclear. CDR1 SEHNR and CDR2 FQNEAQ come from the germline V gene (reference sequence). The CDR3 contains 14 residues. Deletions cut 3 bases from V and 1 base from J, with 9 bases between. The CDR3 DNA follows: TGTGCCAGCAGCTTTACTGACCCGAACACTGAAGCTTTCTTT. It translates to CASSFTDPNTEAFF.